This TCR beta chain was obtained from a study of cytomegalovirus exposure and HLA in healthy donors. Whole-study findings and limits: Among TCR beta chains, those listed as cytomegalovirus-associated numbered about 160. The authors confirmed in vitro that a few CMV-associated chains were specific for CMV antigens. According to a later analysis, TCR clusters from the first cohort tended to co-occur in the 120 or so validation repertoires.

The CDR3 contains 14 residues. Unmatched junction bases numbered 5, after V lost 4 bases and J lost 3 bases. Looked up from germline, CDR1 is SGHNT and CDR2 is YYREEE (reference sequence). This clone was found a few times. Its specificity is unknown. Using immunoSEQ multiplex PCR, the repertoire was profiled, and TCRdb retains in-frame clones only, with some absent. Here the sample spans 190,000 or so clones, around 84% being singletons. The TCR was taken from a woman under 40 in good health and CMV-seropositive. Sequencing input: PBMCs. The chain recombines TRBV5-4 with TRBJ1-2; TRBD1 matches at 8 bases. The CDR3 protein is CASSGMGQDYGYTF. CDR3 DNA: TGTGCCAGCAGCGGCATGGGACAGGACTATGGCTACACCTTC.